These 7 T cell receptor beta chains were all obtained from the same sample, sequenced in a study of graft-versus-host responses after intestinal transplantation. Plated together were about 200,000 CFSE-labeled responder cells and about 200,000 irradiated, violet-dye-labeled stimulator cells. The data were produced by immunoSEQ multiplex PCR, yet TCRdb's version contains in-frame clones alone and is incomplete. The sample contains under 8,000 clones, around 22% of which appear only once. The sample here was alloreactive CD8+ T cells from a mixed lymphocyte reaction culture, taken before transplantation. Subset meaning: CFSE-low proliferating T cells sorted from roughly six-day pre-transplant mixed lymphocyte reaction (GvH or HvG direction). The receptors were gathered from a human patient who was an organ donor for intestinal transplantation.

The J gene is TRBJ2-3, the V gene TRBV27; 11 nucleotides line up with TRBD2. The CDR3 length is 17 residues. Unmatched junction bases numbered 15, after V lost 6 bases and J lost 7 bases. Germline values: CDR1 MNHEY, CDR2 SMNVEV (reference sequence). Here the CDR3 DNA reads TGTGCCAGCAGGCCTCTTAGCGGGAGGGCCAGTCGAAATACGCAGTATTTT. This translates into CASRPLSGRASRNTQYF.

The rearrangement joins TRBV4-2 to TRBJ1-1, with D hard to call. Germline-derived CDR1 and CDR2 are LGHNA and YNFKEQ. The CDR3 sequence is 17 residues long. Trimming cost V 5 bases and J 6 bases, with 25 bases left between them. Here the CDR3 DNA reads TGTGCCAGCAGCTTGTGGGTAGGCGGACGGGGAAGGGCTGAAGCTTTCTTT. It specifies CASSLWVGGRGRAEAFF.

The V gene is TRBV27, the J gene TRBJ2-7; a weak D match, TRBD1 (5 bases). The CDR3 length is 15 residues. The V end lost 2 bases, the J end lost 2 bases, and 13 bases lay between the germline ends. From germline, CDR1 is MNHEY and CDR2 SMNVEV (reference sequence). This CDR3 reads CASSLIGASAYEQYF. CDR3 DNA sequence: TGTGCCAGCAGTTTAATAGGGGCCTCCGCCTACGAGCAGTACTTC.

The chain recombines TRBV7-6 with TRBJ1-2; D ambiguous. This CDR3 comprises 12 residues. Looked up from germline, CDR1 is SGHVS and CDR2 is FNYEAQ. V dropped 2 bases and J dropped 1 base, with 2 bases sitting between them. This chain's CDR3 is CASSLHNYGYTF. The DNA of the CDR3 is TGTGCCAGCAGCTTACATAACTATGGCTACACCTTC.

The V gene is TRBV7-2, the J gene TRBJ2-3, with 11 nucleotides matching TRBD2. Germline V CDR1 and CDR2: SGHTA, FQGNSA. The CDR3 extends over 15 amino acids. V shed 2 bases and J 6 bases; nucleotides not matched to a gene: 4. The CDR3 reads CASSLTSGSGDTQYF. CDR3 nucleotides: TGTGCCAGCAGCTTAACTAGCGGGAGTGGTGATACGCAGTATTTT. Filled out from reference TRBV7-2 and TRBJ2-3, the complete variable domain reads GAGVSQSPSNKVTEKGKDVELRCDPISGHTALYWYRQSLGQGLEFLIYFQGNSAPDKSGLPSDRFSAERTGGSVSTLTIQRTQQEDSAVYLCASSLTSGSGDTQYFGPGTRLTVL.

The chain is built from TRBV30 and TRBJ2-4; TRBD2 agrees at 9 bases. The germline gives CDR1 GTSNPN, CDR2 SVGIG (reference sequence). V lost 0 bases to trimming and J lost 6 bases; unmatched junction nucleotides: 0. This CDR3 spans 13 amino acids. The CDR3 DNA is TGTGCCTGGAGTGTACTAGCGGGAAACATTCAGTACTTC. Its protein product is CAWSVLAGNIQYF.

This sequence joins TRBV7-9 and TRBJ2-1, with TRBD2 matching over 7 bases. V lost 5 bases, J lost 4 bases, and 14 bases stayed unmatched. CDR3 length: 17 amino acids. Germline CDR1 and CDR2: SEHNR and FQNEAQ (reference sequence). The CDR3 sequence: CASSPIPSGVVYNEQFF. Written as DNA, the CDR3 is TGTGCCAGCAGCCCCATACCGAGCGGGGTCGTGTACAATGAGCAGTTCTTC.